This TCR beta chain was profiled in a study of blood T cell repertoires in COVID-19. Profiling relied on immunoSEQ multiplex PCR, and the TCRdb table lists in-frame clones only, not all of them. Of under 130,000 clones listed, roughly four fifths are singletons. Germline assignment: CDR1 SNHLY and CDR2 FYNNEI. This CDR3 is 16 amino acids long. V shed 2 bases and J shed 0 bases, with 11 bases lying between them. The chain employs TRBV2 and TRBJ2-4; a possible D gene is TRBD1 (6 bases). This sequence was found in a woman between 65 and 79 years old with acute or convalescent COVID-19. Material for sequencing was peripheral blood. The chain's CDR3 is CASSEIQGLAKNIQYF. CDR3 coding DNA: TGTGCCAGCAGTGAAATCCAGGGGCTAGCCAAAAACATTCAGTACTTC.